The T cell receptor (beta chain) under discussion was sequenced for a study of shared clonotypes between healthy human individuals. Naive CD8 populations comprised CD45RO-negative cells positively selected for CCR7, excluding terminally differentiated effector memory CD45RA+ cells. The count of this clone is one. TCRdb's table, derived via immunoSEQ multiplex PCR, lists solely in-frame clones and lacks some. Counted here are about 2.1 million clones, around 93% occurring once; the ten biggest clones make up about 1.6%. The specimen was naive CD8+ T cells from PBMCs. This receptor was identified in a man between 18 and 29 years old in good health. Some clones in this sample may be carry-over from other donors' samples.

The DNA of the CDR3 is TGTGCCAGCAGTTGGGGAGGGCATACTATTCGTGAAAAACTGTTTTTT. It is translated as CASSWGGHTIREKLFF. This rearrangement joins TRBV6-5 to TRBJ1-4; D is unclear. The CDR3 is 16 residues long. Germline CDR1 reads MNHEY; CDR2 reads SVGAGI. V lost 4 bases and J lost 7, with 19 bases in between.